These 8 T cell receptor beta chains were all obtained from the same sample, sequenced in a study of early T cells in non-severe SARS-CoV-2 infection. MiXCR was run by TCRdb on the 5' RACE reads, yielding one entry per CDR3 protein. Found here are around 20,000 distinct CDR3 sequences, 4% of them singletons; the top ten hold more than 1.1%. The specimen sequenced was whole blood. These receptor sequences come from an adult who was a healthcare worker with PCR-confirmed SARS-CoV-2 infection or an uninfected control (not recorded which).

This clonotype is medium-sized in the sample. The V gene is TRBV7-9, the J gene TRBJ2-5, with D uncertain. V gave up 3 bases and J gave up 1 base, with 0 bases separating them. The CDR3 consists of 11 residues. The germline V gene encodes CDR1 SEHNR and CDR2 FQNEAQ (reference sequence). The CDR3 DNA reads TGTGCCAGCAGCTTCCAAGAGACCCAGTACTTC. It codes for CASSFQETQYF.

This clonotype was counted ten times or more. The rearrangement uses TRBV6-5 and TRBJ2-3, with 9 bases aligning to TRBD2. The CDR3 extends over 15 amino acids. V trimming: 6 bases; J trimming: 2 bases; junction bases outside the gene matches: 6. In germline, CDR1 is MNHEY, CDR2 SVGAGI. CDR3 nucleotide sequence: TGTGCCAGCAGGGGCAGCGGGGGGCTCACAGATACGCAGTATTTT. This codes for CASRGSGGLTDTQYF.

The sample holds a few counts of this clonotype. The rearrangement uses TRBV7-6 and TRBJ2-7; no clear D gene. The V end lost 5 bases, the J end lost 2 bases, and 16 bases lay between the germline ends. Germline V CDR1 and CDR2: SGHVS, FNYEAQ. The CDR3 runs to 15 residues. For the CDR3, the DNA is TGTGCCAGCAGCCCGTCCCTGGCGGTCCCCTACGAGCAGTACTTC. It codes for CASSPSLAVPYEQYF.

This clonotype has a count of ten or more. The V gene is TRBV14, the J gene TRBJ2-3, with TRBD1 identical over 7 bases. The CDR3 totals 17 residues. The germline CDR1 and CDR2 sequences are SGHDN and FVKESK. Trimming cost V 0 bases and J 3 bases; bases outside gene matches: 9. DNA of the CDR3: TGTGCCAGCAGCCAAGACGTAGACGGACAGGTTACAGATACGCAGTATTTT. Translation gives CASSQDVDGQVTDTQYF.

There are a few counts of this clonotype. The V call is TRBV20-1, the J call TRBJ2-4; possible D gene TRBD2, 5 bases. Looked up from germline, CDR1 is DFQATT and CDR2 is SNEGSKA (reference sequence). The CDR3 has 14 amino acids. With 5 bases removed from V and 10 bases from J, the gap between germline ends came to 21 bases. CDR3 region: CSAHESLGGLIQYF. The CDR3 DNA sequence: TGCAGTGCTCACGAATCCTTAGGAGGATTAATTCAGTACTTC.

The table lists this clonotype with a few counts. The chain has TRBV4-3 and TRBJ2-7; 7 bases agree with TRBD1. Germline CDR1 reads LGHNA; CDR2 reads YSLEER. J gave up 3 bases and V 0 bases, and 8 bases lay outside the gene matches. The CDR3 sequence is 16 residues long. CDR3 sequence (DNA): TGCGCCAGCAGCCAAGAAGGGTGGGACAGCCACTACGAGCAGTACTTC. Its protein is CASSQEGWDSHYEQYF.

In regard to this clonotype: Mismatch with germline at one junction end may stem from a read error. The chain links TRBV20-1 to TRBJ1-6, with TRBD1 matching 8 bases. The germline V gene has CDR1 DFQATT and CDR2 SNEGSKA (reference sequence). This CDR3 has 15 amino acids. The CDR3 loop is CSARTGENYNSPFHF. The CDR3 bases are TGCAGTGCTAGGACAGGGGAGAACTATAATTCACCCTTCCACTTT.

This clonotype was counted ten times or more. The CDR3 protein is CASNRDSGSNYGYTF. CDR3 nucleotide sequence: TGTGCCAGCAACCGGGACAGCGGCTCCAACTATGGCTACACCTTC. The rearrangement joins TRBV6-4 to TRBJ1-2; 7 positions agree with TRBD1. Germline V gives CDR1 MRHNA, CDR2 SNTAGT. V lost 7 bases, J lost 2 bases, and 10 bases stayed unmatched. This CDR3 has 15 residues.